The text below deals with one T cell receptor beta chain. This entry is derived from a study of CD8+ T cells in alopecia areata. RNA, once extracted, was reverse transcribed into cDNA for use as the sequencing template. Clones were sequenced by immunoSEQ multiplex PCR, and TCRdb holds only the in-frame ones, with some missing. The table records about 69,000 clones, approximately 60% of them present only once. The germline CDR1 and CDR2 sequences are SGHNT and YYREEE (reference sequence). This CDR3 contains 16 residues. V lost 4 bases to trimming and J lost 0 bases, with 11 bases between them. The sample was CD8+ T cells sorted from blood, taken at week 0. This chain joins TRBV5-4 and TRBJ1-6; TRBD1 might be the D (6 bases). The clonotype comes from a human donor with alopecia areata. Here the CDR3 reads CASSTTGSSYNSPLHF. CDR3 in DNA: TGTGCCAGCAGCACAACAGGGAGCTCCTATAATTCACCCCTCCACTTT.